This T cell receptor (beta chain) derives from a study of Ad26.COV2.S vaccination and SARS-CoV-2 variants. Overall study results and limits: Ad26.COV2.S recipients had broader spike-specific TCRs (P = 0.0014).

Clones were sequenced by immunoSEQ multiplex PCR, and TCRdb holds only the in-frame ones, with some missing. This sample has about 350,000 clones, with 88% found just once. Points on this clone: What it recognizes is unknown.

Per the germline V gene, CDR1 is GTSNPN and CDR2 is SVGIG (reference sequence). The CDR3 has 14 amino acids. V gave up 3 bases and J gave up 7 bases; unmatched junction bases: 7. Treatment specified: about 20 received Ad26.COV2.S at low or high dose, single or two shots; 5 received placebo; per-sample allocation not given. It was on day 63 after the first vaccine or placebo injection that samples were taken. The sequenced sample was peripheral blood, obtained in a trial of Ad26.COV2.S vaccine versus placebo. This chain joins TRBV30 and TRBJ1-3; TRBD1 aligns across 9 bases. This TCR was recovered from a person aged 18-65 years who received the Ad26.COV2.S COVID-19 vaccine or a placebo. CDR3 loop: CAWSPGTGTNTIYF. DNA of the CDR3: TGTGCCTGGAGCCCGGGGACAGGGACCAACACCATATATTTT.